These 10 T cell receptor beta chains came from one sample sequenced in a study of cytomegalovirus exposure and HLA in healthy donors. This table comes from immunoSEQ multiplex PCR, and its TCRdb copy is limited to in-frame clones, with some not included. This sample has approximately 160,000 clones, with roughly nine tenths found just once. Input material: PBMCs. The receptors stem from a woman aged 25 to 39 in good health and CMV-seronegative.

This clone was picked up a small number of times. This chain joins TRBV28 and TRBJ1-1; D gene ambiguous. V was trimmed by 7 bases and J by 5 bases, leaving 8 bases between them. There are 11 residues in the CDR3. In germline, CDR1 is MDHEN, CDR2 SYDVKM. This CDR3 reads CASIGRTEAFF. The DNA for the CDR3 is TGTGCCAGCATCGGCCGGACTGAAGCTTTCTTT.

CDR3 sequence reads: CASSSGASPLNEKLFF. The CDR3 DNA sequence: TGCGCCAGCAGCTCCGGGGCGTCTCCGCTTAATGAAAAACTGTTTTTT. The rearrangement joins TRBV5-1 to TRBJ1-4; D might be TRBD1 (5 bases). V shed 3 bases and J shed 4 bases, with 16 bases lying between them. The CDR3 length is 16 residues. Germline loops: CDR1 SGHRS, CDR2 YFSETQ.

J is TRBJ2-7 and V is TRBV12-5, with D perhaps being TRBD1 or TRBD2 (5 bases each). Trimming cost V 1 base and J 3 bases, with 7 bases left between them. CDR1 is LGHNT, CDR2 FRNRAP, per germline. CDR3 length: 13 amino acids. CDR3 nucleotide sequence: TGTGCTAGTGGTTTGGGTGGGGGCTACGAGCAGTACTTC. It codes for CASGLGGGYEQYF. Together with reference TRBV12-5 and TRBJ2-7, the CDR3 gives the full variable domain: DARVTQTPRHKVTEMGQEVTMRCQPILGHNTVFWYRQTMMQGLELLAYFRNRAPLDDSGMPKDRFSAEMPDATLATLKIQPSEPRDSAVYFCASGLGGGYEQYFGPGTRLTVT.

The gene calls are TRBV25-1 and TRBJ2-1; the match to TRBD2 covers 9 bases. CDR1 MGHDK and CDR2 SYGVNS come from the germline V gene. V lost 1 base to trimming and J lost 3 bases; unmatched junction nucleotides: 4. The CDR3 totals 16 residues. CDR3 nucleotide sequence: TGTGCCAGCAGTGAATTTGGCGGGAGGGGCTACAATGAGCAGTTCTTC. This sequence encodes CASSEFGGRGYNEQFF.

The V gene is TRBV7-9, the J gene TRBJ2-4; unclear D gene. CDR1 SEHNR and CDR2 FQNEAQ come from the germline V gene (reference sequence). Deletions cut 7 bases from V and 0 bases from J, with 10 bases between. CDR3 length: 14 amino acids. The CDR3 reads CASTSNRAKNIQYF. The CDR3 nucleotides are TGTGCCAGCACTTCGAATCGAGCCAAAAACATTCAGTACTTC.

This clone came up once. The V call is TRBV5-1, the J call TRBJ2-7; TRBD1 matches 10 bases. This CDR3 spans 15 amino acids. Germline values: CDR1 SGHRS, CDR2 YFSETQ. Trimming cost V 0 bases and J 3 bases; bases outside gene matches: 3. CDR3: CASSLAGQGFYEQYF. Written as DNA, the CDR3 is TGCGCCAGCAGCTTGGCGGGACAGGGGTTCTACGAGCAGTACTTC.

The rearrangement joins TRBV5-1 to TRBJ1-4; D might be TRBD1 (5 bases). The CDR3 sequence is 15 residues long. Germline assignment: CDR1 SGHRS and CDR2 YFSETQ. V lost 4 bases and J lost 0, with 10 bases in between. This CDR3 is CASSAQVPTNEKLFF. DNA of the CDR3: TGCGCCAGCAGCGCACAGGTTCCAACTAATGAAAAACTGTTTTTT.

This clone was recorded a few times. J is TRBJ1-3 and V is TRBV7-9; 8 bases match TRBD1. Germline V gene data show CDR1 as SEHNR and CDR2 as FQNEAQ (reference sequence). V lost 2 bases and J lost 4; bases outside the gene matches: 1. The CDR3 has 14 amino acids. Here the CDR3 reads CASSLWDRGNTIYF. For the CDR3, the DNA is TGTGCCAGCAGCTTATGGGACAGGGGAAACACCATATATTTT.

The V gene is TRBV27, the J gene TRBJ2-3, with 10 bases matching TRBD2. Germline CDR1 MNHEY, CDR2 SMNVEV (reference sequence). The CDR3 sequence is 16 residues long. V lost 5 bases, J lost 3 bases, and 8 bases stayed unmatched. The CDR3 DNA reads TGTGCCAGCAGTCGCCGACTAGCGGGTTTAACAGATACGCAGTATTTT. The encoded protein is CASSRRLAGLTDTQYF.

The rearrangement joins TRBV6-1 to TRBJ2-3; no clear D. This CDR3 contains 16 residues. V lost 2 bases, J lost 6 bases, and 18 bases lay in between. CDR1 is MNHNS, CDR2 SASEGT, per germline. CDR3 in DNA: TGTGCCAGCAGTGAATTAAGAAACCGACTGGGGGATACGCAGTATTTT. Translated: CASSELRNRLGDTQYF.